This T cell receptor beta chain was observed in a study of blood T cell repertoires in COVID-19. Study-level background: In each case, the material was cDNA or gDNA derived from T cells, B-cell-depleted T cells, or PBMCs.

The protocol was immunoSEQ multiplex PCR, while the TCRdb copy is restricted to in-frame clones and leaves out a portion. The sample shows 300,000 to 500,000 clones, more than 75% of them seen only once. The ends were cut back, 0 bases at V and 7 bases at J, with 6 bases in the middle. Germline values: CDR1 LGHNA, CDR2 YSLEER. The CDR3 runs 12 residues. Sequencing input: PBMCs or T cells enriched from blood (not recorded which). The clonotype was recovered from a woman in her thirties with acute COVID-19. The chain carries TRBV4-3 and TRBJ1-2; D gene uncertain. The CDR3 sequence is CASSQDLGGYTF. The CDR3 DNA reads TGCGCCAGCAGCCAAGATCTCGGTGGCTACACCTTC.